The next 14 T cell receptor beta chains were all read from a single sample in a study of early T cells in non-severe SARS-CoV-2 infection. TCRdb reprocessed the 5' RACE reads with MiXCR, giving one entry per CDR3 protein. The top ten clones hold approximately 4% of a sample with 45,000 to 60,000 distinct CDR3 sequences, roughly 9% of them seen once. Sequencing was performed on whole blood, taken at baseline. The source of these receptors is an adult who was a healthcare worker with PCR-confirmed SARS-CoV-2 infection or an uninfected control (not recorded which).

This clonotype occurred many times. V is TRBV7-9 and J is TRBJ1-3; D uncertain. Germline assignment: CDR1 SEHNR and CDR2 FQNEAQ (reference sequence). Between the trimmed V and J ends, which lost 7 bases and 0 bases, there was a span of 10 bases. This CDR3 region has 14 residues. In DNA, the CDR3 is TGTGCCAGCAATAGAGGGTTCTCTGGAAACACCATATATTTT. Protein sequence: CASNRGFSGNTIYF.

The chain uses TRBV6-5 and TRBJ2-7; D gene ambiguous. Trimming took off 5 bases at V and 6 bases at J, with 17 bases between the two ends. CDR3 length: 14 amino acids. Germline V lookup: CDR1 MNHEY, CDR2 SVGAGI. In DNA form, the CDR3 reads TGTGCCAGCAGTCCCGGTCAGCTAGTAGGCGAGCAGTACTTC. It yields the protein CASSPGQLVGEQYF.

J is TRBJ2-7 and V is TRBV14, with D possibly being TRBD1 or TRBD2 (5 bases each). Germline CDR1 SGHDN, CDR2 FVKESK. With 2 bases removed from V and 2 bases from J, the gap between germline ends came to 7 bases. This CDR3 contains 13 residues. The CDR3 nucleotides read TGTGCCAGCAGCCAACTGGGGGCCTACGAGCAGTACTTC. Translating it yields CASSQLGAYEQYF.

The chain is built from TRBV10-3 and TRBJ2-7; 11 positions agree with TRBD1. V gave up 3 bases and J gave up 6 bases; unmatched junction bases: 7. The CDR3 runs to 15 residues. Germline CDR1 and CDR2: ENHRY and SYGVKD. Here the CDR3 reads CAISDPGQGAFEQYF. For the CDR3, the DNA is TGTGCCATCAGTGACCCCGGACAGGGGGCCTTCGAGCAGTACTTC.

This clonotype was counted many times. V is TRBV7-9 and J is TRBJ1-1; maybe TRBD1 (5 bases). Trimming stripped 1 base from V and 5 bases from J, with 11 bases between. CDR1 is SEHNR and CDR2 is FQNEAQ in the germline V gene (reference sequence). The CDR3 has 14 residues. The DNA of the CDR3 is TGTGCCAGCAGCTTAGGGGGCCTTGGGACTGAAGCTTTCTTT. This sequence encodes CASSLGGLGTEAFF.

This clonotype was observed a few times. The rearrangement links TRBV6-5 to TRBJ1-6; the match to TRBD1 covers 9 bases. In germline, CDR1 is MNHEY, CDR2 SVGAGI. The CDR3 runs 15 residues. The V segment lost 6 bases and the J segment 9 bases; nucleotides outside the gene matches: 9. CDR3 protein: CASRPSTGGRSPLHF. CDR3 bases: TGTGCCAGCAGACCCTCGACAGGGGGACGTTCACCCCTCCACTTT.

The table lists this clonotype with many counts. The chain employs TRBV11-2 and TRBJ2-1; the D gene is possibly TRBD1 (5 bases). V lost 1 base and J 7 bases, leaving 8 bases between the germline ends. The V gene's germline CDR1 is SGHAT and CDR2 FQNNGV. This CDR3 is 13 amino acids long. CDR3 sequence: CASSLVGLNEQFF. CDR3 coding DNA: TGTGCCAGCAGCTTAGTGGGGCTGAATGAGCAGTTCTTC.

This clonotype came up a few times. The chain couples TRBV4-1 to TRBJ2-1; maybe TRBD2 (6 bases). Trimming stripped 3 bases from V and 9 bases from J, with 12 bases between. Per the germline V gene, CDR1 is MGHRA and CDR2 is YSYEKL. The CDR3 runs to 13 residues. CDR3 region: CASSQSREREQFF. The CDR3 DNA reads as TGCGCCAGCAGCCAGTCGCGGGAACGTGAGCAGTTCTTC.

Of note for this clonotype: With a much larger clone just one base away, this may be a read error. The chain carries TRBV18 and TRBJ2-3; tentatively, D is TRBD1 or TRBD2 (5 bases each). This CDR3 is 15 amino acids long. Trimming removed 6 bases at V and 2 bases at J, with 15 bases between. Per the germline V gene, CDR1 is KGHSH and CDR2 is LQKENI. This chain's CDR3 is CASSFRWGSTDTQYF. The CDR3 region has the DNA TGTGCCAGCTCCTTCAGGTGGGGGTCCACAGATACGCAGTATTTT.

At least ten counts were recorded for this clonotype. This sequence joins TRBV27 and TRBJ2-6; 8 positions match TRBD1. V shed 6 bases and J 0 bases; nucleotides not matched to a gene: 7. Germline-derived CDR1 and CDR2 are MNHEY and SMNVEV (reference sequence). CDR3 length: 17 amino acids. The CDR3 loop reads CASSQGQGYSGANVLTF. DNA for the CDR3: TGTGCCAGCAGCCAAGGACAGGGTTACTCTGGGGCCAACGTCCTGACTTTC. The full variable domain, with the rest looked up from reference TRBV27 and TRBJ2-6, is EAQVTQNPRYLITVTGKKLTVTCSQNMNHEYMSWYRQDPGLGLRQIYYSMNVEVTDKGDVPEGYKVSRKEKRNFPLILESPSPNQTSLYFCASSQGQGYSGANVLTFGAGSRLTVL.

The chain is built from TRBV12-3 or TRBV12-4 and TRBJ2-2, with 13 bases that match TRBD2. V was clipped by 4 bases and J by 5 bases; unmatched bases: 4. This CDR3 spans 16 amino acids. In DNA form, the CDR3 reads TGTGCCAGCAGTTACCCGGGACTAGCGGGGACCGGGGAGCTGTTTTTT. It specifies CASSYPGLAGTGELFF.

This clonotype was counted only a few times. The chain joins TRBV20-1 to TRBJ1-6; 10 bases fit TRBD1. The J segment lost 9 bases and the V segment lost 6 bases, leaving 8 bases of the junction unmatched. Germline lookup yields CDR1 DFQATT and CDR2 SNEGSKA (reference sequence). CDR3 size: 14 residues. The CDR3 DNA reads TGCAGTGCCGTTGAGGACAGGGGGAGTTCACCCCTCCACTTT. Its translation: CSAVEDRGSSPLHF.

Only a few counts were recorded for this clonotype. J is TRBJ2-7 and V is TRBV19; D is perhaps TRBD1 (5 bases). The CDR3 has 18 residues. The germline CDR1 and CDR2 sequences are LNHDA and SQIVND (reference sequence). V was pared by 5 bases and J by 6 bases, with 29 bases between. DNA of the CDR3: TGTGCCAGTAGTTCCTGGGGCGGAACAGCTCGTAGGGTTGGCGAGCAGTACTTC. Its protein product is CASSSWGGTARRVGEQYF. The full variable domain, with the rest looked up from reference TRBV19 and TRBJ2-7, is DGGITQSPKYLFRKEGQNVTLSCEQNLNHDAMYWYRQDPGQGLRLIYYSQIVNDFQKGDIAEGYSVSREKKESFPLTVTSAQKNPTAFYLCASSSWGGTARRVGEQYFGPGTRLTVT.

This clonotype came up many times. V is TRBV14 and J is TRBJ1-1, with D hard to call. This CDR3 has 11 amino acids. Germline V lookup: CDR1 SGHDN, CDR2 FVKESK. The ends were cut back, 7 bases at V and 6 bases at J, with 9 bases in the middle. In DNA form, the CDR3 reads TGTGCCAGCATGGGAGTATCTGAAGCTTTCTTT. Translation: CASMGVSEAFF.